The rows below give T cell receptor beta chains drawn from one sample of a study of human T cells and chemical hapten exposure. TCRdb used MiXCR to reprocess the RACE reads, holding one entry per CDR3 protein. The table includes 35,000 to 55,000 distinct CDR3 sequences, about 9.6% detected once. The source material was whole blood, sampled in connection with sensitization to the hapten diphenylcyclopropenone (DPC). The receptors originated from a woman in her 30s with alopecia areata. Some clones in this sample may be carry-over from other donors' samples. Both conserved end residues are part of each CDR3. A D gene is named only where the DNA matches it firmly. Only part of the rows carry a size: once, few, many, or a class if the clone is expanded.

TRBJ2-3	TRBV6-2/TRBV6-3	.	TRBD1	TGTGCCAGCAGTTACAGCGACAGGGCCCCCACAGATACGCAGTATTTT	CASSYSDRAPTDTQYF
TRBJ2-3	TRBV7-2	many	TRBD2	TGTGCCAGCAGCTCCCGGACTAGCGGGGGACAAAAAGATACGCAGTATTTT	CASSSRTSGGQKDTQYF
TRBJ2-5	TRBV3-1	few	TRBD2	TGTGCCAGCAGCTACCACCAACTGGGGATACTAGCGGGGTGGGAGACCCAGTACTTC	CASSYHQLGILAGWETQYF
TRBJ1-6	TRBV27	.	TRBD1	TGTGCCAGCAGTTCACAGACAGGGAAGTATTCACCCCTCCACTTT	CASSSQTGKYSPLHF
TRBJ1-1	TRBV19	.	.	TGTGCCAGTAGGCCCTTTCCCTTGAACACTGAAGCTTTCTTT	CASRPFPLNTEAFF
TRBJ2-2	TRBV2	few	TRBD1	TGTGCCAGCCGGACAGGAAACACCGGGGAGCTGTTTTTT	CASRTGNTGELFF
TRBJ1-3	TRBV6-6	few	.	TGTGCCAGCAGATCAGGGGAAATGGAGGGAAACACCATATATTTT	CASRSGEMEGNTIYF
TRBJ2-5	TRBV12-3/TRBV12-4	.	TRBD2	TGTGCCAGCAGTACTAGCGGGGGCCGGGGGACACAGTACTTC	CASSTSGGRGTQYF
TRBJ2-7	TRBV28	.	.	TGTGCCAGCAGTTTATACGGAACGGGTGGTGACGAGCAGTACTTC	CASSLYGTGGDEQYF
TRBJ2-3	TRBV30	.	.	TGTGCCTGGAGTGTGGGTACGCAGTATTTT	CAWSVGTQYF
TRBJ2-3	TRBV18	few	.	TGTGCCAGCTCACCACTTCCAGGAGGTACGCAGTATTTT	CASSPLPGGTQYF
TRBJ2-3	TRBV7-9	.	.	TGTGCCAGCAGCTCGACAGGTGCTGCACAGCCGCAGTATTTT	CASSSTGAAQPQYF
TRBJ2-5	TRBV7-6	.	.	TGTGCCAGCAGCTTATTGTTGGAAGAGACCCAGTACTTC	CASSLLLEETQYF
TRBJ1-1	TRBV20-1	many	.	TGCAGTGTACGATCGGGGGGAACTGAAGCTTTCTTT	CSVRSGGTEAFF
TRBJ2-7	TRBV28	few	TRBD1	TGTGCCAGGGACCTCCTCTCCGTCCCGGGACAGGGGCCCTACGAGCAGTACTTC	CARDLLSVPGQGPYEQYF
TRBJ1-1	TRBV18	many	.	TGTGCCAGCTCACCACGGGACAAAAGGGCGGCGACCGAAGCTTTCTTT	CASSPRDKRAATEAFF
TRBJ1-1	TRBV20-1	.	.	TGCAGTGCTAGAGATCAGGGGTCCAACACTGAAGCTTTCTTT	CSARDQGSNTEAFF
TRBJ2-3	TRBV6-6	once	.	TGTGCCAGCAGGCAGGAGGGGAACACAGATACGCAGTATTTT	CASRQEGNTDTQYF
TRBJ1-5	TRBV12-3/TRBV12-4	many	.	TGTGCCAGCAGTTTAACGGGTCCCCATCAGCCCCAGCATTTT	CASSLTGPHQPQHF
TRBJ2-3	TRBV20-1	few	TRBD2	TGCAGTGCTAGAGACGGCGCGGGGGGGCCAGATACGCAGTATTTT	CSARDGAGGPDTQYF
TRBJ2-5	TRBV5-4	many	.	TGTGCCAGCAGCTTCTGGATGCAAGAGACCCAGTACTTC	CASSFWMQETQYF
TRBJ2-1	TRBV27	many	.	TGTGCCAGCAAGCAGGGGAATGAGCAGTTCTTC	CASKQGNEQFF
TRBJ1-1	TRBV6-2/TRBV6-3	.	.	TGTGCCAGCAGCACCCGGGGGGCGCGGACTGAAGCTTTCTTT	CASSTRGARTEAFF
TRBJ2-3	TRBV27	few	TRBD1	TGTGCCAGCAGCCTGCATGTGAGGACAGGGGTTTCAGATACGCAGTATTTT	CASSLHVRTGVSDTQYF
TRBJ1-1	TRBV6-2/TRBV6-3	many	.	TGTGCCAGCAGTTCCGGGACTCAAGCTTTCTTT	CASSSGTQAFF
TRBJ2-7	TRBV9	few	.	TGTGCCAGCAGCGTCGGGTCGCCCTACGAGCAGTACTTC	CASSVGSPYEQYF
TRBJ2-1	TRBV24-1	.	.	TGTGCCACCAGTGGTAACAGGAATGAGCAGTTCTTC	CATSGNRNEQFF
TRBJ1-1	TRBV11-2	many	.	TGTGCCAGCAGCCATAAGAACACTGAAGCTTTCTTT	CASSHKNTEAFF
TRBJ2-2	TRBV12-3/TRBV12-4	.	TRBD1	TGTGCCAGCAGTTTAAGGACAGGGGTAAACACCGGGGAGCTGTTTTTT	CASSLRTGVNTGELFF
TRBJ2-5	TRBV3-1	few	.	TGTGCCAGCCAAAACGTCGACATTTCAGGAGAGACCCAGTACTTC	CASQNVDISGETQYF
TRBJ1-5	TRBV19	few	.	TGTGCCTCGGGGCGGTCCAGCAATCAGCCCCAGCATTTT	CASGRSSNQPQHF
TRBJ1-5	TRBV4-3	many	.	TGCGCCAGCAGCCAAGATATGGGTCAGCCCCAGCATTTT	CASSQDMGQPQHF
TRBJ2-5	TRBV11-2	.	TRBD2	TGTGCCAGCAGCCTGACCGGGGGGGTCGCGGAGACCCAGTACTTC	CASSLTGGVAETQYF
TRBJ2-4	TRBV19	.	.	TGTGCCAGTAGCTCCGGTGGGTTCGAAGTCAAAAACATTCAGTACTTC	CASSSGGFEVKNIQYF
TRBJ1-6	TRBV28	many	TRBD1	TGTGCCACCCTCGGGCCGCTAGGACAGGGCGGTTCACCCCTCCACTTT	CATLGPLGQGGSPLHF
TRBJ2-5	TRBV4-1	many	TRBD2	TGCGCCAGCAGCCAAGATACGGGACTAGCGGGGGGTCAGGAGACCCAGTACTTC	CASSQDTGLAGGQETQYF
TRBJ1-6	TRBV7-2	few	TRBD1	TGTGCCAGCAGCTTCAGGGAGGGGGCCCTTTCACCCCTCCACTTT	CASSFREGALSPLHF
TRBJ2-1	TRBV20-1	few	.	TGCAGTGCCATGGACAGCCTCTCCTACAATGAGCAGTTCTTC	CSAMDSLSYNEQFF
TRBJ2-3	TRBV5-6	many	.	TGTGCCAGCAGCTTCATTGACCGGCTTGTCACAGATACGCAGTATTTT	CASSFIDRLVTDTQYF
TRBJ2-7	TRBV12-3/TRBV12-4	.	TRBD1	TGTGCCAGCGGGGACAGGGTCGGGGAGCAGTACTTC	CASGDRVGEQYF
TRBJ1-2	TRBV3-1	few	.	TGTGCCAGCAGCCAGGACCCTGGCTATGGCTACACCTTC	CASSQDPGYGYTF
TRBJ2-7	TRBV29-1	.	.	TGCAGCGTTCAAACAGAGATGCAGTACTTC	CSVQTEMQYF
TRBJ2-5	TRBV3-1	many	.	TGTGCCAGCAGCCAAGATCTAACGAATCAAGAGACCCAGTACTTC	CASSQDLTNQETQYF
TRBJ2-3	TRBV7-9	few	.	TGTGCCAGCAGCCTAACTAGTTCAGATACGCAGTATTTT	CASSLTSSDTQYF
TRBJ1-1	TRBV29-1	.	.	TGCAGCGTTGAAGATCTCGTAAGCTCGGGGTACACTGAAGCTTTCTTT	CSVEDLVSSGYTEAFF
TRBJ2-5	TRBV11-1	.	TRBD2	TGTGCCAGCAGCTTAGCGCTTTCTAGCGGGACAGAGACCCAGTACTTC	CASSLALSSGTETQYF
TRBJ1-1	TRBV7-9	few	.	TGTGCCAGCAGCCCGCGGGGGGGGACCCCATTAAATGAAGCTTTCTTT	CASSPRGGTPLNEAFF
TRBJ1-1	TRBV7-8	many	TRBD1	TGTGCCAGCAGCTCCAACAGGGGTAACACTGAAGCTTTCTTT	CASSSNRGNTEAFF
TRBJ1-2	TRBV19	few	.	TGTGCCAGTAGTTCCAGGGGTGATAATGGCTACACCTTC	CASSSRGDNGYTF
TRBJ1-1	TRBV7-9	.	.	TGTGCCAGCGGAACGGGGTTGAACCCTGAAGCTTTCTTT	CASGTGLNPEAFF
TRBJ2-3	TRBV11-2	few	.	TGTGCCAGCAGCTCTAGTAATAATTATAAGGATACGCAGTATTTT	CASSSSNNYKDTQYF
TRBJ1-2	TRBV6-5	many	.	TGTGCCAGCACTAAGGACTCGAACTATGGCTACACCTTC	CASTKDSNYGYTF
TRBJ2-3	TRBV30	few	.	TGTGCCTGGAGGGACACTAGTTTCGGGAGCACAGATACGCAGTATTTT	CAWRDTSFGSTDTQYF
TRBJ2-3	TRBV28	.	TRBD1	TGTGCCAGCAGCCCCGGGACAGGCACAGATACGCAGTATTTT	CASSPGTGTDTQYF
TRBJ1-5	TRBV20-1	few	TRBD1	TGCAGTGCTAGTCAGGGGGACAACACCTATCAGCCCCAGCATTTT	CSASQGDNTYQPQHF
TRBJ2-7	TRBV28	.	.	TGTGCCAGCAGTTTATCTTTCGAGCAGTACTTC	CASSLSFEQYF
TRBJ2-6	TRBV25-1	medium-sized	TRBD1	TGTGCCAGCAGCGCGGAGGGACAGGCGAGCTCTGGGGCCAACGTCCTGACTTTC	CASSAEGQASSGANVLTF
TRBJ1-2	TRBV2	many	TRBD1	TGTGCCAGCAGTGAAGAGACAGGGAGGCTGGCGTCGGGCTACACCTTC	CASSEETGRLASGYTF
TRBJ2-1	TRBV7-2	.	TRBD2	TGTGCCAGCACGACGGGACTAGTTGGCAATGAGCAGTTCTTC	CASTTGLVGNEQFF